This T cell receptor beta chain was sequenced for a study of T cells in Graves' hyperthyroidism and ophthalmopathy. Study results and limitations: The model's output predicted ophthalmopathy at a median of roughly 6 months prior to onset.

Ophthalmopathy patients showed a Clinical Activity Score of at least 3, NOSPECS grade of at least 4 and duration under 3 months. Used for diagnoses were clinical symptoms, serum thyroxine and TRAb, thyroid ultrasound and orbital computed tomography. This clonotype was detected many times. Its antigen is still unknown. Using RNA transcripts as the source, TCR beta CDR3 regions were amplified. Using the HTBI primer set, a first-round RT-PCR was run on the TCR CDR3. Via MiXCR, TCRdb re-called the multiplex PCR reads, giving one row per CDR3 protein. The sample lists roughly 500,000 distinct CDR3 sequences, roughly a sixth occurring once. V lost 1 base to trimming and J lost 9 bases; unmatched junction nucleotides: 9. CDR1 MNHEY and CDR2 SMNVEV come from the germline V gene (reference sequence). The CDR3 spans 15 residues.

The sequence was collected from a woman aged 25 to 45 with Graves' ophthalmopathy. The sequenced sample was blood. The J gene is TRBJ2-1, the V gene TRBV27, with 7 nucleotides matching TRBD2. CDR3 sequence reads: CASSLFVRGGGEQFF. In nucleotides, the CDR3 is TGTGCCAGCAGTTTATTTGTTAGGGGCGGGGGTGAGCAGTTCTTC.